The T cell receptor beta chain described here comes from a study of blood T cell repertoires in COVID-19. Study-wide background: The origin of the acute and convalescent COVID-19 samples was the United States, Italy and Spain.

Germline CDR1 is MDHEN and CDR2 is SYDVKM. CDR3 length: 19 amino acids. The V and J ends lost 4 bases and 2 bases, in that order; junction bases with no gene match: 12. The repertoire was sequenced with immunoSEQ multiplex PCR; TCRdb's copy has only in-frame clones and lacks some. The table lists tens of thousands of clones, around 90% of them singletons. This clonotype originated in a woman older than 75 with acute or convalescent COVID-19. The V call is TRBV28, the J call TRBJ1-5; 12 bases are shared with TRBD1. The source material was peripheral blood. CDR3 sequence: CASSSAGTGGTWGNQPQHF. The CDR3 nucleotides read TGTGCCAGCAGTTCCGCCGGGACAGGGGGCACCTGGGGCAATCAGCCCCAGCATTTT.